Here is one T cell receptor beta chain with its context. Its antigen is not identified. The sample belongs to a study of OX40 agonist ivuxolimab in advanced cancers. Turning to the study itself: Six ivuxolimab dose levels, 0.01 to 10 mg/kg, were given intravenously every 2 weeks. Age averaged about 60 years (range about 20 to 80), and 82.7% were male. Study-wide findings and caveats: At 0.1 to 3.0 mg/kg and by week 6, clonal expansion occurred in CD4+ and CD8+ blood T cells. Several nonresponders also turned out to have low normalized T-cell clonal expansion.

Clones were read by immunoSEQ multiplex PCR, and TCRdb kept only the in-frame ones, dropping some. Found here are about 82,000 clones, roughly 84% of them singletons; the top ten hold approximately 6.5%. The CDR3 extends over 15 amino acids. The germline gives CDR1 SGHRS, CDR2 YFSETQ. V lost 5 bases and J 2 bases, leaving 15 bases between the germline ends. The sequenced sample was CD4+ or CD8+ T cells sorted from blood, obtained in a trial of the OX40 agonist ivuxolimab. The chain combines TRBV5-1 with TRBJ2-3; D tentatively fits TRBD1 or TRBD2 (6 bases each). This clonotype was sampled from an adult with an advanced solid tumor such as melanoma, head and neck, liver or kidney cancer. The CDR3 here is CASSYTGADTDTQYF. The CDR3 region has the DNA TGCGCCAGCAGTTATACGGGGGCAGACACAGATACGCAGTATTTT.